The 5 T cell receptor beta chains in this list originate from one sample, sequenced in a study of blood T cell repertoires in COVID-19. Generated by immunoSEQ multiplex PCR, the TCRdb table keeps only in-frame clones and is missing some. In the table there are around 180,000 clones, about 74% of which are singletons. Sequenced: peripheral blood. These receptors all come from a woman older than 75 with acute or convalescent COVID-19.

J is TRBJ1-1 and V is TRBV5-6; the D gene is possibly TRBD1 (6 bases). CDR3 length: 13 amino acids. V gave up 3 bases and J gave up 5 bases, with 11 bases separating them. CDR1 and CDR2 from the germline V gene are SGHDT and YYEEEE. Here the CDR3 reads CASSSQGYTEAFF. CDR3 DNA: TGTGCCAGCAGCTCACAGGGTTATACTGAAGCTTTCTTT.

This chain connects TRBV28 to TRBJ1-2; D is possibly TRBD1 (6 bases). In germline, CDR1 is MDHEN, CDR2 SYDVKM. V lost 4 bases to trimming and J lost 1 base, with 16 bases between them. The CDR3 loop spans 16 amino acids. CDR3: CASSSAAGAFNYGYTF. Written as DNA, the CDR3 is TGTGCCAGCAGTTCCGCGGCGGGGGCCTTTAACTATGGCTACACCTTC.

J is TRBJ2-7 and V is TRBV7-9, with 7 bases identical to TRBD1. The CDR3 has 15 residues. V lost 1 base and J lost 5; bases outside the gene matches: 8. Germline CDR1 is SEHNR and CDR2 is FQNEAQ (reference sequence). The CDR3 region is CASSLGDSALDEQYF. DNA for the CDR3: TGTGCCAGCAGCTTAGGGGACAGCGCCTTGGACGAGCAGTACTTC.

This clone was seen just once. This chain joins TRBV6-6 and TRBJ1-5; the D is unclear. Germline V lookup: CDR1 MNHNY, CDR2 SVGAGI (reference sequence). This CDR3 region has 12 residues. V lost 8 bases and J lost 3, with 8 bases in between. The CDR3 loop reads CASRLPNQPQHF. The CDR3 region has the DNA TGTGCCAGCCGACTCCCCAATCAGCCCCAGCATTTT.

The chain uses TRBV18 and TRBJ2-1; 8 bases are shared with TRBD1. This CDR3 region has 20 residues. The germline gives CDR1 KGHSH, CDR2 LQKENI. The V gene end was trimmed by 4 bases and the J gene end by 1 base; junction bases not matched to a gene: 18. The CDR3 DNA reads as TGTGCCAGCTCACTGTATCGGAATACGGACACAGGGGGATCCTACAATGAGCAGTTCTTC. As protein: CASSLYRNTDTGGSYNEQFF.